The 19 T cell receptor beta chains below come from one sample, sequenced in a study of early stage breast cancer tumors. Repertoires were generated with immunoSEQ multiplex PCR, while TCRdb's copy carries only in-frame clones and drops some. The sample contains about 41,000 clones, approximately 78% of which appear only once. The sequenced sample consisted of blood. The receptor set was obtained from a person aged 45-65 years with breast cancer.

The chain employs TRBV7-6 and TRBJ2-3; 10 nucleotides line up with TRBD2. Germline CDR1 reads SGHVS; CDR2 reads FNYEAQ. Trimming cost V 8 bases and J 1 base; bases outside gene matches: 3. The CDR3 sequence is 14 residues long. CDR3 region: CASPLAGGTDTQYF. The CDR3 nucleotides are TGTGCCAGCCCCCTAGCGGGGGGCACAGATACGCAGTATTTT. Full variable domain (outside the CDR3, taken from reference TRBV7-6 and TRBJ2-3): GAGVSQSPRYKVTKRGQDVALRCDPISGHVSLYWYRQALGQGPEFLTYFNYEAQQDKSGLPNDRFSAERPEGSISTLTIQRTEQRDSAMYRCASPLAGGTDTQYFGPGTRLTVL.

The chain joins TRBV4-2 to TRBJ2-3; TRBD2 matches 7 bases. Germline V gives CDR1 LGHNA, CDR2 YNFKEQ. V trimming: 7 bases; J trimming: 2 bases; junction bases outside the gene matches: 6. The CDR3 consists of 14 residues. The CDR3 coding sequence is TGTGCCAGCAAACCCGGGACTACCACAGATACGCAGTATTTT. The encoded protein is CASKPGTTTDTQYF.

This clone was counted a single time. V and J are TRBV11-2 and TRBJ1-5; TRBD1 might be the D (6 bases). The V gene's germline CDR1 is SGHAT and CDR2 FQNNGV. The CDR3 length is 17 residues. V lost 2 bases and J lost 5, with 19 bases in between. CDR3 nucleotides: TGTGCCAGCAGCTTACTTCCAGGGGTTGGGATCGATCAGCCCCAGCATTTT. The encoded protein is CASSLLPGVGIDQPQHF.

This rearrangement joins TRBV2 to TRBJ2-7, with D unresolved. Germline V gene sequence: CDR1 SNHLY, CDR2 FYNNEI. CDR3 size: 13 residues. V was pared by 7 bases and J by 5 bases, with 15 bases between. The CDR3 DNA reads TGTGCCAGCAAAGAAAACTCCGCCAACGAGCAGTACTTC. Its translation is CASKENSANEQYF.

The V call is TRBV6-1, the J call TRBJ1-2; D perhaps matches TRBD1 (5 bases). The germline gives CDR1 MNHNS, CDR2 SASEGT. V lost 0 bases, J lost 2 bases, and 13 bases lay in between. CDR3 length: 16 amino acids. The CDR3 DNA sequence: TGTGCCAGCAGTGAAGCGTATTACAGGAGCAACTATGGCTACACCTTC. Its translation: CASSEAYYRSNYGYTF.

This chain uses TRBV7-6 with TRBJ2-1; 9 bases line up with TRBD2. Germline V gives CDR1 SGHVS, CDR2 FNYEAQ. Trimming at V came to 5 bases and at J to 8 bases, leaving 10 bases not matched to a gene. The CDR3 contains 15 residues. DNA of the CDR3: TGTGCCAGCAGCGCCTTAGCGGGAGCGGGAGATGAGCAGTTCTTC. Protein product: CASSALAGAGDEQFF.

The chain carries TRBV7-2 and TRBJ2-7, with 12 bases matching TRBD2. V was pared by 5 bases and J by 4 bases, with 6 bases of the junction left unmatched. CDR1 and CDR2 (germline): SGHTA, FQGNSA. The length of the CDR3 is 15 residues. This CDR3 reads CASSLTSGSIYEQYF. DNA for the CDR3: TGTGCCAGCAGCCTGACTAGCGGGAGTATTTACGAGCAGTACTTC.

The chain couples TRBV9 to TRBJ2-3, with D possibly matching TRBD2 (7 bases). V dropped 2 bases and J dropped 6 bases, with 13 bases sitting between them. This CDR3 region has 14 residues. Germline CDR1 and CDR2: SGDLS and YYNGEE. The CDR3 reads CASSVGGARDTQYF. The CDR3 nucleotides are TGTGCCAGCAGCGTTGGGGGGGCCCGGGATACGCAGTATTTT.

CDR3 residues: CASSLDSGGGTEAFF. Here the CDR3 DNA reads TGTGCCAGCAGCTTAGATTCAGGGGGCGGCACTGAAGCTTTCTTT. This chain joins TRBV11-3 and TRBJ1-1, with 8 bases aligning to TRBD1. The CDR3 loop spans 15 amino acids. Germline V gene data show CDR1 as SGHNT and CDR2 as YENEEA. Germline trimming cut 0 bases from V and 4 bases from J; bases unmatched to any gene: 4. Variable domain in full (rest from reference TRBV11-3 and TRBJ1-1): EAGVVQSPRYKIIEKKQPVAFWCNPISGHNTLYWYLQNLGQGPELLIRYENEEAVDDSQLPKDRFSAERLKGVDSTLKIQPAELGDSAVYLCASSLDSGGGTEAFFGQGTRLTVV.

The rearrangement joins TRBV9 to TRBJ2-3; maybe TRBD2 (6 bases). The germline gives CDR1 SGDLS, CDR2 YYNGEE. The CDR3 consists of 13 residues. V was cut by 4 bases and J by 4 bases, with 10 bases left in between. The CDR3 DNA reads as TGTGCCAGCAGCAGTAGCGGCGCAGATACGCAGTATTTT. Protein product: CASSSSGADTQYF.

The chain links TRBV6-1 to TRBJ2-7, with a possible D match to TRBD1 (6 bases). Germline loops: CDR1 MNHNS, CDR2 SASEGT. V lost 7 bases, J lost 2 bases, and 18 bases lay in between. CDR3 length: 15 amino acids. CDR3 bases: TGTGCCAGCAATCCGGACAGCCAAAACCCCTACGAGCAGTACGTC. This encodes CASNPDSQNPYEQYV.

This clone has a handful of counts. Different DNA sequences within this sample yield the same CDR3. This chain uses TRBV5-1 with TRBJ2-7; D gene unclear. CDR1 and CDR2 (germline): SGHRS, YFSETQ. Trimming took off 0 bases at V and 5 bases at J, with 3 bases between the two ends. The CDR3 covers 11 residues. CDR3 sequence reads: CASSLGDEQYF. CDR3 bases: TGCGCCAGCAGCTTGGGCGACGAGCAGTACTTC.

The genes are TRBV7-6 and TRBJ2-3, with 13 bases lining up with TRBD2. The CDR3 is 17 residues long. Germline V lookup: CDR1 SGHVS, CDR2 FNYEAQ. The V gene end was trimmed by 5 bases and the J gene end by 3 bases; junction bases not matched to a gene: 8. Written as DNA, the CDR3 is TGTGCCAGCAGCCAAGGACTAGCGGGGGTTCGGACAGATACGCAGTATTTT. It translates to CASSQGLAGVRTDTQYF.

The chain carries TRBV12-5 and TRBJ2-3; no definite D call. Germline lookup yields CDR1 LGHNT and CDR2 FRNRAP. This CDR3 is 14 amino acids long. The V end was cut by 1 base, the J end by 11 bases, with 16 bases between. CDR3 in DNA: TGTGCTAGTGGTTTGGCCTCGAGCGCTAAGGAGCAGTATTTT. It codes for CASGLASSAKEQYF.

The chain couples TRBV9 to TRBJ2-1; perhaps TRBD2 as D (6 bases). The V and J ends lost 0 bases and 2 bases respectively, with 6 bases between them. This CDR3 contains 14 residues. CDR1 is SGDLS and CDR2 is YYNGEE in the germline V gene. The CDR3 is CASSVAGAYNEQFF. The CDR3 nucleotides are TGTGCCAGCAGCGTAGCGGGGGCCTACAATGAGCAGTTCTTC. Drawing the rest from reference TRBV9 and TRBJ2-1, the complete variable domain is DSGVTQTPKHLITATGQRVTLRCSPRSGDLSVYWYQQSLDQGLQFLIQYYNGEERAKGNILERFSAQQFPDLHSELNLSSLELGDSALYFCASSVAGAYNEQFFGPGTRLTVL.

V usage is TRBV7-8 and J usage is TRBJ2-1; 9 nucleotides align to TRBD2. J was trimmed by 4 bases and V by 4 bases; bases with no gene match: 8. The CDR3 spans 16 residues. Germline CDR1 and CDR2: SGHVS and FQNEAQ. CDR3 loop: CASSSRGAGGYNEQFF. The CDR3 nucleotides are TGTGCCAGCAGCTCCCGCGGGGCGGGAGGGTACAATGAGCAGTTCTTC. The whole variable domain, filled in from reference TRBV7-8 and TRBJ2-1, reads GAGVSQSPRYKVAKRGQDVALRCDPISGHVSLFWYQQALGQGPEFLTYFQNEAQLDKSGLPSDRFFAERPEGSVSTLKIQRTQQEDSAVYLCASSSRGAGGYNEQFFGPGTRLTVL.

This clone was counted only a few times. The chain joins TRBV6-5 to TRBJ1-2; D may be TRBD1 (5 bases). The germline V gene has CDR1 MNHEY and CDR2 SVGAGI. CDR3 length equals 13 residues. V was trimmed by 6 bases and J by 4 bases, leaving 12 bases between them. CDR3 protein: CASRPTEIYGYTF. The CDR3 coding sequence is TGTGCCAGCAGGCCGACAGAGATCTATGGCTACACCTTC.

The chain's CDR3 is CASSVRDRGQPQHF. The CDR3 nucleotides are TGTGCCAGCAGCGTCAGGGACAGGGGTCAGCCCCAGCATTTT. The chain uses TRBV7-2 and TRBJ1-5, with 10 positions matching TRBD1. The junction had 4 bases not matched to a gene; V was cut back by 5 bases and J by 6 bases. The CDR3 runs 14 residues. Germline V gives CDR1 SGHTA, CDR2 FQGNSA.

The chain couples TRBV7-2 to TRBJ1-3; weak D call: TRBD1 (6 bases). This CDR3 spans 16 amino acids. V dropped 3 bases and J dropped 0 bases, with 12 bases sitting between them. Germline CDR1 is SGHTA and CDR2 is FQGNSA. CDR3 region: CASSFGTPNSGNTIYF. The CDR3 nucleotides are TGTGCCAGCAGCTTTGGGACACCTAACTCTGGAAACACCATATATTTT.